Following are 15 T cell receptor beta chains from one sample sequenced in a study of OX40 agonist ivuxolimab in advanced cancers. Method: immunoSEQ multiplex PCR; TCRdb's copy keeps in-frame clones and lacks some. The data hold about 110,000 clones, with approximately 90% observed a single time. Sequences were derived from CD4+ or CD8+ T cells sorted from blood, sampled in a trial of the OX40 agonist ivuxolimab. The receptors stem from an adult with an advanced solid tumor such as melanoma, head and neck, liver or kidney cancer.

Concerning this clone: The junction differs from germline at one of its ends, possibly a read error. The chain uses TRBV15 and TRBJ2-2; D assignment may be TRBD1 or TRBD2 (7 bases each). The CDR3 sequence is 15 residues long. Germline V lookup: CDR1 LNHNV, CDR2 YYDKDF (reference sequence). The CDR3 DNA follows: TGTGCCACCAGCCGAGACAGGGAGGGCACCGGGGAGCTGTTTTTT. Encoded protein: CATSRDREGTGELFF.

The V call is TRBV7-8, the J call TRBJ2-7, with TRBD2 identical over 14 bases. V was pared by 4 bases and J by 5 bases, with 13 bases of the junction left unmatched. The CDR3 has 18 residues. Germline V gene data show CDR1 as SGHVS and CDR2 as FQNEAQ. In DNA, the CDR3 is TGTGCCAGCAGCTCGGGACTAGCGGGAGTTTTCCCCCCGGACGAGCAGTACTTC. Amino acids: CASSSGLAGVFPPDEQYF.

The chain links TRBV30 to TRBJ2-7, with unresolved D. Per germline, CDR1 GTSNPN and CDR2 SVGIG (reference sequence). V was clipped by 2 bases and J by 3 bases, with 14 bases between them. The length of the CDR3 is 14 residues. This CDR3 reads CAWSHPNFSYEQYF. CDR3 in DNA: TGTGCCTGGAGTCACCCCAATTTTAGCTACGAGCAGTACTTC.

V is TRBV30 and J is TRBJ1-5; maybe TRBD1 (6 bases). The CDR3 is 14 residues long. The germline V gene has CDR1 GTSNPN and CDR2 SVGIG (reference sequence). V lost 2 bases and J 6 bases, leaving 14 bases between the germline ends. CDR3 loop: CAWSLGGEGQPQHF. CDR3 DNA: TGTGCCTGGAGTTTGGGGGGCGAGGGTCAGCCCCAGCATTTT. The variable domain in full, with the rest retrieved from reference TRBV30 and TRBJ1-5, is SQTIHQWPATLVQPVGSPLSLECTVEGTSNPNLYWYRQAAGRGLQLLFYSVGIGQISSEVPQNLSASRPQDRQFILSSKKLLLSDSGFYLCAWSLGGEGQPQHFGDGTRLSIL.

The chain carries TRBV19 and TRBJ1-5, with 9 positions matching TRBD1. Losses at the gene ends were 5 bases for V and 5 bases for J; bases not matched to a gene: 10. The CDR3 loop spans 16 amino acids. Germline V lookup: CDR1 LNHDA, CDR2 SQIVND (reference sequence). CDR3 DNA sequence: TGTGCCAGTAGTGTCCGGGACAGGGACTTGGATCAGCCCCAGCATTTT. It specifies CASSVRDRDLDQPQHF.

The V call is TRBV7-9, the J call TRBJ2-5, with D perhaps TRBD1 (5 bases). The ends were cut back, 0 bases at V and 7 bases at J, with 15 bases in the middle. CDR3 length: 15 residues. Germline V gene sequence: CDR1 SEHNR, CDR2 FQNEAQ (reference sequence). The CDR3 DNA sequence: TGTGCCAGCAGCTTAGCGGGGCAGGTCCTCGGGACCCAGTACTTC. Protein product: CASSLAGQVLGTQYF.

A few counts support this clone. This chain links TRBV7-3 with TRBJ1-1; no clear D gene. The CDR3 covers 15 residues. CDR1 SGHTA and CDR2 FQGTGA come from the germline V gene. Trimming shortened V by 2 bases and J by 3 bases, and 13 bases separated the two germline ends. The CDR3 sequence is CASSLDRAVDTEAFF. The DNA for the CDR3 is TGTGCCAGCAGCTTAGACCGAGCCGTGGACACTGAAGCTTTCTTT.

The CDR3 DNA is TGTGCCAGCAGCTCTAGCGGGGGGGAGCGAGATACGCAGTATTTT. Its translation is CASSSSGGERDTQYF. The V gene is TRBV7-3, the J gene TRBJ2-3; the match to TRBD2 covers 12 bases. Germline CDR1 reads SGHTA; CDR2 reads FQGTGA. V dropped 4 bases and J dropped 5; count of bases not matched to a gene: 4. CDR3 length: 15 amino acids.

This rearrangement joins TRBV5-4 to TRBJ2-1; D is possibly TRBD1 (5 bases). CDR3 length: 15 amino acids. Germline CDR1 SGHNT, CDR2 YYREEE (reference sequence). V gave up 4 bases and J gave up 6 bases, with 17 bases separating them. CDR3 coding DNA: TGTGCCAGCAGCATAGACAGATCAAGACCCAATGAGCAGTTCTTC. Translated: CASSIDRSRPNEQFF.

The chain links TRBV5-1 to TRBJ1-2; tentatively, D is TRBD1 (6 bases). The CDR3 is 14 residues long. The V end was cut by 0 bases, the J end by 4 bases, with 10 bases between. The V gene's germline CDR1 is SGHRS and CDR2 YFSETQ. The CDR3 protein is CASSLEGGPYGYTF. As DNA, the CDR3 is TGCGCCAGCAGCTTGGAAGGGGGGCCCTATGGCTACACCTTC.

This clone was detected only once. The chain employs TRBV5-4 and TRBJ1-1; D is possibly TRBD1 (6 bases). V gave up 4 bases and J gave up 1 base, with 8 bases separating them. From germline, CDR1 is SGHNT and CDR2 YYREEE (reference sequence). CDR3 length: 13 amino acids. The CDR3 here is CASSMGQNTEAFF. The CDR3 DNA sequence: TGTGCCAGCAGCATGGGACAGAACACTGAAGCTTTCTTT. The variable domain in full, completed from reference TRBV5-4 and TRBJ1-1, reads ETGVTQSPTHLIKTRGQQVTLRCSSQSGHNTVSWYQQALGQGPQFIFQYYREEENGRGNFPPRFSGLQFPNYSSELNVNALELDDSALYLCASSMGQNTEAFFGQGTRLTVV.

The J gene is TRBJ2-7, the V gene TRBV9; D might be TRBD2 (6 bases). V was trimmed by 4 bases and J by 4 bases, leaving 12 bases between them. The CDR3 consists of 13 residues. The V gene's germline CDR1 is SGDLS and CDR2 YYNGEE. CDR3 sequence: CASSPRGWYEQYF. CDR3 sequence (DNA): TGTGCCAGCAGCCCGCGGGGTTGGTACGAGCAGTACTTC.

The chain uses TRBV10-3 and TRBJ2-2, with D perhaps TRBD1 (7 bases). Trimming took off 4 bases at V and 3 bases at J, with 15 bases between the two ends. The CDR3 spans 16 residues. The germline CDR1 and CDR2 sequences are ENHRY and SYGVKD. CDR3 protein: CAISAQGGSDTGELFF. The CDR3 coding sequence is TGTGCCATCAGTGCTCAGGGGGGATCTGACACCGGGGAGCTGTTTTTT.

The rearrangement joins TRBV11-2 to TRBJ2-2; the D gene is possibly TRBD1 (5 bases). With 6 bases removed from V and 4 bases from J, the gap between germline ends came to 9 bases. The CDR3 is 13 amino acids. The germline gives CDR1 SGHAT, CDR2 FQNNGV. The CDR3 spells CASSRQITGELFF. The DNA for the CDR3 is TGTGCCAGCAGTAGACAGATCACCGGGGAGCTGTTTTTT.

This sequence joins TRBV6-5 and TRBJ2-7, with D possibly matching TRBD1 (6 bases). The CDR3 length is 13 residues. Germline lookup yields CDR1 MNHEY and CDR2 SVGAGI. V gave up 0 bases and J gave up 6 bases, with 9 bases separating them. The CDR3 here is CASSYSRDIEQYF. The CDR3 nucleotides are TGTGCCAGCAGTTACTCAAGGGACATCGAGCAGTACTTC.